This entry features one T cell receptor beta chain sequence. Per the germline V gene, CDR1 is LGHDT and CDR2 is YNNKEL (reference sequence). The germline V and J ends were trimmed by 1 base and 0 bases, with 7 bases remaining between them. This CDR3 spans 14 amino acids. This sample was included in a study of blood T cell repertoires in COVID-19. In the study overall: COVID-19 samples, acute and convalescent, were from the United States, Italy and Spain. Sample material is recorded as cDNA or gDNA derived from T cells, B-cell-depleted T cells, or PBMCs.

How the authors handled the data: By means of reference gene primer amplification, nucleated cell counts were estimated. Sequencing used immunoSEQ multiplex PCR; TCRdb keeps in-frame clones, though not all of them. V, J and clone size derive from that table, while D and trimming were established from the DNA sequence. The data show 70,000 to 100,000 clones, with 80% to 90% seen just once and roughly 2.5% held by the top ten. The rearrangement joins TRBV3-1 (or the pseudogene TRBV3-2) to TRBJ2-7; D unresolved. This sequence originates from a man aged 50-59 years with COVID-19, enrolled during active disease. The material sequenced was peripheral blood. In DNA form, the CDR3 reads TGTGCCAGCAGCCAAGGACTTAGCTCCTACGAGCAGTACTTC. Its translation is CASSQGLSSYEQYF.